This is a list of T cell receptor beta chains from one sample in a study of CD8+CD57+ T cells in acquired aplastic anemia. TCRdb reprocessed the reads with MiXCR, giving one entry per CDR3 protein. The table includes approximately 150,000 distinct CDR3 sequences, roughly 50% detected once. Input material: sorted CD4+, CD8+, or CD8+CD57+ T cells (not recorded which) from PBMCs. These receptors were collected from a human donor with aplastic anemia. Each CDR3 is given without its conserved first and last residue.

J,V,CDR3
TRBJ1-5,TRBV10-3,AITRTGTNQPQH
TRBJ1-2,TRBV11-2,ASSFRGGPTYGYT
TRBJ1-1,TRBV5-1,ASRPGQGLNTEAF
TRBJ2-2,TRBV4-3,ASSQAGSNTGELF
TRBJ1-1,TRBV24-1,ATSATTNTEAF
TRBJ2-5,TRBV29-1,SVEDGEVS
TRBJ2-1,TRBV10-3,AIRDRGHEQF
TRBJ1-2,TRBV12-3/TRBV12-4,ASSPTGPNYGYT
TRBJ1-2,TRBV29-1,SVEAQNEGYT
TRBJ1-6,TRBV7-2,ASSLVGAKNSPLH
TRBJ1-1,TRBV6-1,ASRRTGYTEAF
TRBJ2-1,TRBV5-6,ASFTRGDGWYNEQF
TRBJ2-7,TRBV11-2,ASSLDGIQEQY
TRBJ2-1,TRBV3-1,ASSQDGQGGVNEQF
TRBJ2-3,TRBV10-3,AISQRSLLGVGVTDTQY
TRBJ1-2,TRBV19,ASSIEGAWGYT
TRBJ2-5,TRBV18,ASSLGQLQETQY
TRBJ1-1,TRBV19,ASTPRKGLNTEAF
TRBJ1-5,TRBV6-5,ASRGTENQPQH
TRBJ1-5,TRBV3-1,ASSHQGDNQPQH
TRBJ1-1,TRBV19,ASSMRRDTEAF
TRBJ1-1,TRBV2,ASSGVSENTEAF
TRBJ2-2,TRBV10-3,AFERGELGTGELF
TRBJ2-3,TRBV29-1,SVDRDRGAY
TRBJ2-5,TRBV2,ASCGQEETQY
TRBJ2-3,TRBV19,ASSIQGLTDTRY
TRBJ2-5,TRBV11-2,ASSFVLAGGEETQY
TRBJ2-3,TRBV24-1,ATSDSVGGRGTDTQY
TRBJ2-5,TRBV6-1,ASSDPSRALETQY